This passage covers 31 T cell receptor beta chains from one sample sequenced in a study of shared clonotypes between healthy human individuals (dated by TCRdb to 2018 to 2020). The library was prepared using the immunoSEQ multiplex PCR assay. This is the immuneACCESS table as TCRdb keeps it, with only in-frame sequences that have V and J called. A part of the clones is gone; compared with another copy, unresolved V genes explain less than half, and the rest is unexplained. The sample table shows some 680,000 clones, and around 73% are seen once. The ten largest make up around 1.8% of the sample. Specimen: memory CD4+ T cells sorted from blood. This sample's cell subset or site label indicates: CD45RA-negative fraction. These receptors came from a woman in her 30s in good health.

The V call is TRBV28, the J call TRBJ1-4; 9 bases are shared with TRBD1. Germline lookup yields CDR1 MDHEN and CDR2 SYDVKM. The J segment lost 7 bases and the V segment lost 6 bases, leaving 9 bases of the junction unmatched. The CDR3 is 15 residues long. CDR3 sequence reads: CASRPPGQGGEKLFF. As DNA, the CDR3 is TGTGCCAGCAGGCCTCCGGGACAGGGAGGTGAAAAACTGTTTTTT.

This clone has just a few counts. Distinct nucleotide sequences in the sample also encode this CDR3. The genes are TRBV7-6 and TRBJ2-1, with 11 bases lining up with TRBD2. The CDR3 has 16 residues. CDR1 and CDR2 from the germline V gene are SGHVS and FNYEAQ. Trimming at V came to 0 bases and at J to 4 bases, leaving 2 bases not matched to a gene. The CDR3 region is CASSLAGTSGYNEQFF. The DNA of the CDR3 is TGTGCCAGCAGCTTAGCTGGGACTAGCGGTTACAATGAGCAGTTCTTC. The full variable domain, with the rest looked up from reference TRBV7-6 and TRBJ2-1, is GAGVSQSPRYKVTKRGQDVALRCDPISGHVSLYWYRQALGQGPEFLTYFNYEAQQDKSGLPNDRFSAERPEGSISTLTIQRTEQRDSAMYRCASSLAGTSGYNEQFFGPGTRLTVL.

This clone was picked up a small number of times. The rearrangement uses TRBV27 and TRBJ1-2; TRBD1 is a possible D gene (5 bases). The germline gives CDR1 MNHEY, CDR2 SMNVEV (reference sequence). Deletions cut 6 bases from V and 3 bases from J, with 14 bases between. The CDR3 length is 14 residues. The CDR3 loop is CASSLAGDHYGYTF. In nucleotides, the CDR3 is TGTGCCAGCAGCCTCGCGGGGGATCACTATGGCTACACCTTC.

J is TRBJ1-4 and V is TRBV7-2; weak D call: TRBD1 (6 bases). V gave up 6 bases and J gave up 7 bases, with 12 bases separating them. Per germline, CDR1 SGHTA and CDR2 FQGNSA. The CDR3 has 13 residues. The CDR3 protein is CASRQGGVEKLFF. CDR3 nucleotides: TGTGCCAGCAGACAGGGAGGGGTTGAAAAACTGTTTTTT.

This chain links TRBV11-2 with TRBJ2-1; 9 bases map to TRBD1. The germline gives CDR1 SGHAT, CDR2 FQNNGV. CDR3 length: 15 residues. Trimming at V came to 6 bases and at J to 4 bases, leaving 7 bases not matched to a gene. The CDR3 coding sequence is TGTGCCAGCAGTTCGGGACAGGGATTTTACAATGAGCAGTTCTTC. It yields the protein CASSSGQGFYNEQFF. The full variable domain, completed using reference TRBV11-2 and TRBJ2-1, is EAGVAQSPRYKIIEKRQSVAFWCNPISGHATLYWYQQILGQGPKLLIQFQNNGVVDDSQLPKDRFSAERLKGVDSTLKIQPAKLEDSAVYLCASSSGQGFYNEQFFGPGTRLTVL.

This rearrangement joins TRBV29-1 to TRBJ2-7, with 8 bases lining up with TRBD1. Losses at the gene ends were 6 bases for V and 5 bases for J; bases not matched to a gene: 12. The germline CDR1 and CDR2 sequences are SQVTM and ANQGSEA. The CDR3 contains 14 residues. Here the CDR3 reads CSVSPRTGYDEQYF. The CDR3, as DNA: TGCAGCGTCTCACCTAGGACAGGGTACGACGAGCAGTACTTC.

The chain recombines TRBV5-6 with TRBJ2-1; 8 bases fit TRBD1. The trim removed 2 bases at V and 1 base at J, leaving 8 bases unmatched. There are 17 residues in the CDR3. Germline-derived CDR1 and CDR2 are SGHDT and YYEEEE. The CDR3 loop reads CASSLSDRERSYNEQFF. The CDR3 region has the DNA TGTGCCAGCAGCTTATCGGACAGGGAGAGGTCCTACAATGAGCAGTTCTTC.

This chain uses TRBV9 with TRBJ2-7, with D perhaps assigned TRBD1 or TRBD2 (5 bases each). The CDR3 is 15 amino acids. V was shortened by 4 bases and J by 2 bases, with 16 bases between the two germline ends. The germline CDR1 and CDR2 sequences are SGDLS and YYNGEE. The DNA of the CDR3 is TGTGCCAGCAGCCCCCACCGGGACCCTACCTACGAGCAGTACTTC. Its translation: CASSPHRDPTYEQYF.

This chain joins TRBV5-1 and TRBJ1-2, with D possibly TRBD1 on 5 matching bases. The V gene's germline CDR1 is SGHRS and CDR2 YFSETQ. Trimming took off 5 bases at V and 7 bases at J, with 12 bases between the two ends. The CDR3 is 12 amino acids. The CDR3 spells CASRSRVSGYTF. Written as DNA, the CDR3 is TGCGCCAGCAGATCCAGGGTTTCTGGCTACACCTTC.

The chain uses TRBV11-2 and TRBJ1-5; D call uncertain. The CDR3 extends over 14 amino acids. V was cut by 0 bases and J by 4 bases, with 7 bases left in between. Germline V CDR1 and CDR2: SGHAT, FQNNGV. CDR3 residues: CASSLEAPNQPQHF. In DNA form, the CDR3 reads TGTGCCAGCAGCTTAGAGGCACCAAATCAGCCCCAGCATTTT.

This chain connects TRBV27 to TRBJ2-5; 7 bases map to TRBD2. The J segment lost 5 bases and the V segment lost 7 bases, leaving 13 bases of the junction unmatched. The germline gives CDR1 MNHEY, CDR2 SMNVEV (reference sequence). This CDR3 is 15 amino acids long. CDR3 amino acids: CASNTGGSRSETQYF. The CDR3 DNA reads TGTGCCAGCAACACTGGCGGGAGTAGATCGGAGACCCAGTACTTC.

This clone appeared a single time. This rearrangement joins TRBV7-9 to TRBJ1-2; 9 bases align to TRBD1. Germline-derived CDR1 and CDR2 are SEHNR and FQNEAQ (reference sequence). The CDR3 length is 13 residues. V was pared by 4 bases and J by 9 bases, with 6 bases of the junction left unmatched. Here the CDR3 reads CASSYDRGGSYTF. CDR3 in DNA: TGTGCCAGCAGCTACGACAGGGGGGGAAGCTACACCTTC.

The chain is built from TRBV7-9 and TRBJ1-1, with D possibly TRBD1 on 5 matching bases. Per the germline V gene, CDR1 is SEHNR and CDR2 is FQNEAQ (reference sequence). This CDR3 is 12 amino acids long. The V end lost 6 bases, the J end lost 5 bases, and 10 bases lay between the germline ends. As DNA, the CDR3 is TGTGCCAGCAGTGGGGGGAGTACTGAAGCTTTCTTT. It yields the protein CASSGGSTEAFF. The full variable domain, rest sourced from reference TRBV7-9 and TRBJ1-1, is DTGVSQNPRHKITKRGQNVTFRCDPISEHNRLYWYRQTLGQGPEFLTYFQNEAQLEKSRLLSDRFSAERPKGSFSTLEIQRTEQGDSAMYLCASSGGSTEAFFGQGTRLTVV.

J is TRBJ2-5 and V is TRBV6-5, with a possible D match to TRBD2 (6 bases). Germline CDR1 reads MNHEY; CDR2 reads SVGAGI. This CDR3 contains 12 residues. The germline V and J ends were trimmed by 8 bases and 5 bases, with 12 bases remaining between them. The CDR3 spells CASGVGRETQYF. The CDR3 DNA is TGTGCCAGCGGGGTAGGGAGGGAGACCCAGTACTTC.

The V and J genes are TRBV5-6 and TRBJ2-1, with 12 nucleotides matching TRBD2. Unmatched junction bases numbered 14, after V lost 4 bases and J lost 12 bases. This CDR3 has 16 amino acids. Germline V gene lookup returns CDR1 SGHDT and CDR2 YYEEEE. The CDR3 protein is CASSRLTSGRNLVQFF. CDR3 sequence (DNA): TGTGCCAGCAGCCGCCTGACTAGCGGGAGAAATCTCGTGCAGTTCTTC.

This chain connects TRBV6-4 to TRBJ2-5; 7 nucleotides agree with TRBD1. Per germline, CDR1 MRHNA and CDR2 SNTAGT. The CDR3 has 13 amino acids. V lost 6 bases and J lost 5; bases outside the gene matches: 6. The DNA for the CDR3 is TGTGCCAGCAGCGCCGACAGGGCCGAGACCCAGTACTTC. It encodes CASSADRAETQYF.

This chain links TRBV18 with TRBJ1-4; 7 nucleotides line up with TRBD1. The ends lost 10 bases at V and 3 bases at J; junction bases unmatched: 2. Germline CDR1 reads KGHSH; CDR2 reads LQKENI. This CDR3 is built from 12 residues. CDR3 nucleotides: TGTGCCACTACAGGGGCTAATGAAAAACTGTTTTTT. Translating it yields CATTGANEKLFF.

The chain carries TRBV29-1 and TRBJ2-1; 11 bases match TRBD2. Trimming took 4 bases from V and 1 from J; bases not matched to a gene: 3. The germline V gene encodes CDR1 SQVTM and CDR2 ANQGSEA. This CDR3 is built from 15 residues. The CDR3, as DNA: TGCAGCGTTGCGGCTAGCGGGGGGTCCTACAATGAGCAGTTCTTC. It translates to CSVAASGGSYNEQFF.

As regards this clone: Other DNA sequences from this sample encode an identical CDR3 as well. The CDR3 loop reads CASGGLAGVNEQFF. CDR3 DNA sequence: TGTGCCTCGGGCGGGCTAGCGGGAGTTAATGAGCAGTTCTTC. The genes are TRBV2 and TRBJ2-1; 10 bases align to TRBD2. Looked up from germline, CDR1 is SNHLY and CDR2 is FYNNEI. CDR3 length: 14 amino acids. V lost 11 bases to trimming and J lost 7 bases; unmatched junction nucleotides: 11.

This CDR3 reads CASRVVVVAPGANVLTF. CDR3 DNA sequence: TGTGCCAGCAGGGTGGTGGTGGTCGCTCCCGGGGCCAACGTCCTGACTTTC. The V call is TRBV6-4, the J call TRBJ2-6; D not certain. CDR3 length: 17 residues. V dropped 6 bases and J dropped 4 bases, with 19 bases sitting between them. CDR1 and CDR2 (germline): MRHNA, SNTAGT.

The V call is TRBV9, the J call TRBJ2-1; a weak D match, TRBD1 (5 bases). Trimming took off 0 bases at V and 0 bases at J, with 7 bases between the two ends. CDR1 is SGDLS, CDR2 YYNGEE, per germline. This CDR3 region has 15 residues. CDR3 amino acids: CASSVGQGSYNEQFF. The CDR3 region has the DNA TGTGCCAGCAGCGTAGGGCAGGGCTCCTACAATGAGCAGTTCTTC. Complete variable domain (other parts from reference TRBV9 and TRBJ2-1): DSGVTQTPKHLITATGQRVTLRCSPRSGDLSVYWYQQSLDQGLQFLIQYYNGEERAKGNILERFSAQQFPDLHSELNLSSLELGDSALYFCASSVGQGSYNEQFFGPGTRLTVL.

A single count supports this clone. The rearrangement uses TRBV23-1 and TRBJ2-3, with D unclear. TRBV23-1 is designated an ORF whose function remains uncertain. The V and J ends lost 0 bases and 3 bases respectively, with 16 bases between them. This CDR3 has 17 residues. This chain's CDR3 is CASSQSDVPWGTDTQYF. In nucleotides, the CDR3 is TGCGCCAGCAGTCAATCGGATGTCCCGTGGGGAACAGATACGCAGTATTTT.

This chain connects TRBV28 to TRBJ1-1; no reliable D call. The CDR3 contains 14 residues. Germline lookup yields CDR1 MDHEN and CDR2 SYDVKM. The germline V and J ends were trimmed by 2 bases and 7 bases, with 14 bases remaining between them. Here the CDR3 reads CASSLSPSFYEAFF. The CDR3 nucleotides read TGTGCCAGCAGTTTAAGCCCATCCTTTTATGAAGCTTTCTTT. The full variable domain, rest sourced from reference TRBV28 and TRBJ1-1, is DVKVTQSSRYLVKRTGEKVFLECVQDMDHENMFWYRQDPGLGLRLIYFSYDVKMKEKGDIPEGYSVSREKKERFSLILESASTNQTSMYLCASSLSPSFYEAFFGQGTRLTVV.

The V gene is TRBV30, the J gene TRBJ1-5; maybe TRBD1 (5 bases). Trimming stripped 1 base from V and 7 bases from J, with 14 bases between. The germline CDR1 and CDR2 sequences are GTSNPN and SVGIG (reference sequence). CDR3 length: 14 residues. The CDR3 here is CAWSGRVSGQPQHF. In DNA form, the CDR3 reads TGTGCCTGGAGTGGCAGGGTTTCAGGACAGCCCCAGCATTTT.

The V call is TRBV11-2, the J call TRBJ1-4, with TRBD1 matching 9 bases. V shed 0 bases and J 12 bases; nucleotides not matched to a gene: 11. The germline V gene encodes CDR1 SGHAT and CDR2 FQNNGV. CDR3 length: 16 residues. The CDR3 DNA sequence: TGTGCCAGCAGCTTAGATCTATCTGGTGGGACAGGGCAACTGTTTTTT. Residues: CASSLDLSGGTGQLFF.

The chain's CDR3 is CASSQAVAQGIGEQYF. The CDR3 coding sequence is TGCGCCAGCAGCCAAGCGGTCGCGCAGGGAATCGGCGAGCAGTACTTC. The chain links TRBV4-1 to TRBJ2-7; TRBD1 is a possible D gene (5 bases). The CDR3 contains 16 residues. In germline, CDR1 is MGHRA, CDR2 YSYEKL. V was pared by 1 base and J by 6 bases, with 19 bases between.

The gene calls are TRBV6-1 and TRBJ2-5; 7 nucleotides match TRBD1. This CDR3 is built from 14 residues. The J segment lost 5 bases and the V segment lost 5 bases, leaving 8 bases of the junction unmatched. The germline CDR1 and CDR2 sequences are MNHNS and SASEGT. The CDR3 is CASSPTGTVETQYF. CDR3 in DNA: TGTGCCAGCAGTCCCACCGGGACAGTTGAGACCCAGTACTTC.

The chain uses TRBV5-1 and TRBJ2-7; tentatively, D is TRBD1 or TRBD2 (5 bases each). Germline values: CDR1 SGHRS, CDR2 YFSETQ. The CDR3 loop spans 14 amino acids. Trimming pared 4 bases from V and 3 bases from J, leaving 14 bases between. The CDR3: CASSARDGSYEQYF. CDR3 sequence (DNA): TGCGCCAGCAGCGCCCGGGACGGAAGCTACGAGCAGTACTTC.

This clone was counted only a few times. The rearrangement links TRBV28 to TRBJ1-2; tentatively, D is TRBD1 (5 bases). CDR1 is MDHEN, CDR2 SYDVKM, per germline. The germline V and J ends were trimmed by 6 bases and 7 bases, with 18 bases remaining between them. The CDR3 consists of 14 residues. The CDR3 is CASRPNTGLTGYTF. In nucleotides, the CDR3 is TGTGCCAGCAGACCCAATACAGGTTTAACTGGCTACACCTTC.

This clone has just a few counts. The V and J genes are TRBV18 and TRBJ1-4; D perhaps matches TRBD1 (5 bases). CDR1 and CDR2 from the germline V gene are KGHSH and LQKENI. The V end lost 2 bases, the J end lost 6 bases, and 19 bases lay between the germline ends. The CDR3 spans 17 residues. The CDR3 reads CASSPGGASPGDEKLFF. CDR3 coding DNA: TGTGCCAGCTCACCAGGAGGGGCGAGTCCGGGGGATGAAAAACTGTTTTTT.

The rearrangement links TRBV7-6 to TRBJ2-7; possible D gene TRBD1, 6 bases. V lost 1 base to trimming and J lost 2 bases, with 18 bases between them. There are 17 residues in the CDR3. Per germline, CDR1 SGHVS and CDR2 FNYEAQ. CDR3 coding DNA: TGTGCCAGCAGCTTAGTTCCCCCTACAGGGATCACCTACGAGCAGTACTTC. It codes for CASSLVPPTGITYEQYF.